The rows below give T cell receptor beta chains drawn from one sample of a study of T cell repertoires in MIS-A myocarditis. TCRdb's table, derived via immunoSEQ multiplex PCR, lists solely in-frame clones and lacks some. Of roughly 15,000 clones in the sample, about 74% were seen once. The sequenced sample was left ventricle heart tissue obtained at autopsy. The receptor source for this set is a man aged 18 to 30 with fulminant myocarditis from multisystem inflammatory syndrome in adults (MIS-A) after COVID-19. The CDR3 runs from the conserved cysteine through the conserved F or W. A D gene is named only where the DNA matches it firmly. A row's size may be missing; if present it is once, few, many or a size class.

size: -; D: -; J: TRBJ1-1; V: TRBV19; CDR3: CASTNTESKNTEAFF; DNA: TGTGCCAGCACCAACACTGAATCCAAGAACACTGAAGCTTTCTTT
size: -; D: -; J: TRBJ2-3; V: TRBV29-1; CDR3: CSSGYGDTQYF; DNA: TGCAGCTCGGGGTACGGGGATACGCAGTATTTT
size: -; D: -; J: TRBJ1-2; V: TRBV5-1; CDR3: CASSYKGGANGYTF; DNA: TGCGCCAGCAGCTACAAGGGGGGCGCAAATGGCTACACCTTC
size: -; D: TRBD1; J: TRBJ1-2; V: TRBV5-1; CDR3: CASSPTGERIYTF; DNA: TGCGCCAGCAGCCCAACAGGGGAAAGAATCTACACCTTC
size: once; D: -; J: TRBJ2-5; V: TRBV9; CDR3: CASSVGNTGQGGQETQYF; DNA: TGTGCCAGCAGCGTAGGAAATACCGGACAGGGAGGGCAAGAGACCCAGTACTTC
size: -; D: -; J: TRBJ1-1; V: TRBV9; CDR3: CASSPHSQVAYTEAFF; DNA: TGTGCCAGCAGCCCCCACTCACAGGTTGCTTACACTGAAGCTTTCTTT
size: -; D: TRBD1; J: TRBJ1-1; V: TRBV5-4; CDR3: CASSLETGGRTEAFF; DNA: TGTGCCAGCAGCTTGGAGACAGGGGGACGAACTGAAGCTTTCTTT
size: once; D: -; J: TRBJ1-1; V: TRBV7-9; CDR3: CASRGEGINTEAFF; DNA: TGTGCCAGCCGGGGGGAGGGGATTAACACTGAAGCTTTCTTT
size: -; D: -; J: TRBJ2-1; V: TRBV21-1; CDR3: CASSKRDNEQFF; DNA: TGTGCCAGCAGCAAACGGGACAATGAGCAGTTCTTC
size: -; D: -; J: TRBJ2-7; V: TRBV28; CDR3: CASSNQQGLIYFYAQYF; DNA: TGTGCCAGCAGTAACCAACAAGGACTGATTTATTTCTACGCGCAGTACTTC
size: -; D: -; J: TRBJ2-3; V: TRBV11-2; CDR3: CASSGLVRFTDTQYF; DNA: TGTGCCAGCAGTGGATTAGTACGGTTCACAGATACGCAGTATTTT
size: -; D: -; J: TRBJ2-1; V: TRBV5-6; CDR3: CASSLVYRENEQFF; DNA: TGTGCCAGCAGCTTGGTCTACCGCGAGAATGAGCAGTTCTTC
size: -; D: -; J: TRBJ1-1; V: TRBV5-6; CDR3: CASGRVRTEAFF; DNA: TGTGCCAGCGGCAGGGTTCGGACTGAAGCTTTCTTT
size: -; D: -; J: TRBJ2-3; V: TRBV6-2/TRBV6-3; CDR3: CASSYSLHRRGTDTQYF; DNA: TGTGCCAGCAGTTACTCCCTACACCGGAGGGGCACAGATACGCAGTATTTT
size: -; D: -; J: TRBJ1-5; V: TRBV5-5; CDR3: CASSLFGDRNQPQHF; DNA: TGTGCCAGCAGCCTCTTCGGGGATCGGAATCAGCCCCAGCATTTT
size: -; D: TRBD1; J: TRBJ1-1; V: TRBV5-1; CDR3: CASSDPQGARGVAFF; DNA: TGCGCCAGCAGCGATCCACAGGGGGCCCGCGGGGTAGCTTTCTTT
size: -; D: -; J: TRBJ2-2; V: TRBV11-3; CDR3: CASSLDGANTGELFF; DNA: TGTGCCAGCAGCTTAGATGGAGCGAACACCGGGGAGCTGTTTTTT
size: -; D: -; J: TRBJ1-5; V: TRBV5-6; CDR3: CASSLIAQGGDQPQHF; DNA: TGTGCCAGCAGCTTGATCGCCCAGGGCGGGGATCAGCCCCAGCATTTT
size: -; D: -; J: TRBJ1-1; V: TRBV6-6; CDR3: CASSLTGFSVNTEAFF; DNA: TGTGCCAGCAGTCTAACGGGGTTTTCCGTGAACACTGAAGCTTTCTTT
size: -; D: -; J: TRBJ2-5; V: TRBV5-3; CDR3: CARSLVGGALQETQYF; DNA: TGTGCCAGAAGCTTGGTTGGAGGGGCCCTCCAAGAGACCCAGTACTTC
size: -; D: -; J: TRBJ2-3; V: TRBV5-4; CDR3: CASSPGTSSTDTQYF; DNA: TGTGCCAGCAGCCCAGGGACCTCTAGCACAGATACGCAGTATTTT
size: few; D: -; J: TRBJ2-1; V: TRBV29-1; CDR3: CSVWGEGEQFF; DNA: TGCAGCGTTTGGGGGGAAGGTGAGCAGTTCTTC
size: once; D: -; J: TRBJ2-7; V: TRBV18; CDR3: CASSYRWDYEQYF; DNA: TGTGCCAGCTCCTATAGATGGGACTACGAGCAGTACTTC
size: -; D: -; J: TRBJ2-3; V: TRBV9; CDR3: CASSVAGLGTDTQYF; DNA: TGTGCCAGCAGCGTAGCGGGACTGGGCACAGATACGCAGTATTTT
size: -; D: -; J: TRBJ2-3; V: TRBV5-1; CDR3: CASRRGPSTDTQYF; DNA: TGCGCCAGCAGGCGGGGGCCAAGCACAGATACGCAGTATTTT
size: medium-sized; D: -; J: TRBJ1-2; V: TRBV19; CDR3: CASSGSLKLVYGYTF; DNA: TGTGCCAGTAGTGGTAGTCTGAAGTTGGTCTATGGCTACACCTTC
size: -; D: -; J: TRBJ2-3; V: TRBV4-1; CDR3: CASSSSPGTDTQYF; DNA: TGCGCCAGCAGCTCCAGCCCGGGCACAGATACGCAGTATTTT
size: -; D: -; J: TRBJ1-1; V: TRBV29-1; CDR3: CSVEETRRAFF; DNA: TGCAGCGTTGAAGAAACGCGAAGAGCTTTCTTT
size: -; D: -; J: TRBJ1-1; V: TRBV6-5; CDR3: CASSYEVEGLNTEAFF; DNA: TGTGCCAGCAGTTACGAAGTTGAAGGATTGAACACTGAAGCTTTCTTT
size: few; D: TRBD2; J: TRBJ2-1; V: TRBV15; CDR3: CATSRVGGENNEQFF; DNA: TGTGCCACCAGCAGAGTTGGGGGGGAAAACAATGAGCAGTTCTTC
size: -; D: -; J: TRBJ1-1; V: TRBV6-6; CDR3: CATYTGTEAFF; DNA: TGTGCCACTTATACAGGAACTGAAGCTTTCTTT
size: -; D: TRBD1; J: TRBJ2-7; V: TRBV18; CDR3: CASSPGQGGSYEQYF; DNA: TGTGCCAGCTCACCGGGACAGGGCGGTTCCTACGAGCAGTACTTC
size: -; D: -; J: TRBJ2-6; V: TRBV10-3; CDR3: CAISGATSSGANVLTF; DNA: TGTGCCATCTCAGGAGCTACCTCCTCTGGGGCCAACGTCCTGACTTTC
size: -; D: -; J: TRBJ1-2; V: TRBV4-3; CDR3: CASSEIGGSFSYTF; DNA: TGCGCCAGCAGCGAGATCGGGGGGTCGTTTAGCTACACCTTC
size: few; D: TRBD1; J: TRBJ1-4; V: TRBV14; CDR3: CASSDRVSEKLFF; DNA: TGTGCCAGCAGCGACAGGGTGTCCGAAAAACTGTTTTTT
size: -; D: -; J: TRBJ1-5; V: TRBV6-6; CDR3: CASSSNSNQPQHF; DNA: TGTGCCAGCAGTTCAAATAGCAATCAGCCCCAGCATTTT
size: medium-sized; D: -; J: TRBJ2-1; V: TRBV9; CDR3: CASSVSGTPGAEQFF; DNA: TGTGCCAGCAGCGTGTCCGGGACACCCGGGGCCGAGCAGTTCTTC
size: -; D: TRBD1; J: TRBJ2-1; V: TRBV30; CDR3: CAWSIQDRDDEQFF; DNA: TGTGCCTGGAGTATCCAGGACAGGGACGATGAGCAGTTCTTC
size: -; D: TRBD2; J: TRBJ2-7; V: TRBV7-2; CDR3: CASSLVLAGAHEQYF; DNA: TGTGCCAGCAGCTTAGTTCTAGCGGGGGCCCACGAGCAGTACTTC
size: -; D: TRBD1; J: TRBJ2-7; V: TRBV10-2; CDR3: CASSPTGVEQYF; DNA: TGCGCCAGCAGCCCAACAGGGGTCGAGCAGTACTTC
size: few; D: -; J: TRBJ1-1; V: TRBV4-3; CDR3: CASSQDLYSQNTEAFF; DNA: TGCGCCAGCAGCCAAGATCTTTATTCCCAGAACACTGAAGCTTTCTTT
size: few; D: -; J: TRBJ2-7; V: TRBV27; CDR3: CASSLSGLSSYEQYF; DNA: TGTGCCAGCAGTTTATCAGGCCTGTCATCCTACGAGCAGTACTTC
size: -; D: -; J: TRBJ2-7; V: TRBV15; CDR3: CATSRGTDSYEQYF; DNA: TGTGCCACCAGCAGAGGGACGGACTCCTACGAGCAGTACTTC
size: -; D: -; J: TRBJ1-2; V: TRBV30; CDR3: CAGYTDGGYTF; DNA: TGTGCCGGTTACACCGACGGGGGCTACACCTTC
size: -; D: -; J: TRBJ2-1; V: TRBV9; CDR3: CASSPRGDYSYNEQFF; DNA: TGTGCCAGCAGCCCTAGGGGAGACTACTCCTACAATGAGCAGTTCTTC
size: -; D: -; J: TRBJ2-7; V: TRBV28; CDR3: CASSAGYEQYF; DNA: TGTGCCAGCAGTGCAGGGTACGAGCAGTACTTC
size: -; D: TRBD2; J: TRBJ2-3; V: TRBV15; CDR3: CATSRDATSGSTDTQYF; DNA: TGTGCCACCAGCAGAGATGCGACTAGCGGGAGCACAGATACGCAGTATTTT
size: -; D: -; J: TRBJ1-2; V: TRBV6-2/TRBV6-3; CDR3: CASSYGGLFRGYTF; DNA: TGTGCCAGCAGTTACGGCGGCCTCTTTAGGGGCTACACCTTC
size: -; D: TRBD1; J: TRBJ1-5; V: TRBV5-1; CDR3: CASSRGTGDQPQHF; DNA: TGCGCCAGCAGCCGGGGGACAGGGGATCAGCCCCAGCATTTT
size: once; D: TRBD1; J: TRBJ1-2; V: TRBV5-1; CDR3: CASSPRWGQGGGYTF; DNA: TGCGCCAGCAGCCCAAGGTGGGGACAGGGAGGCGGCTACACCTTC
size: -; D: TRBD2; J: TRBJ2-7; V: TRBV5-1; CDR3: CASSPGGDIARYEQYF; DNA: TGCGCCAGCAGCCCGGGGGGGGACATAGCACGCTACGAGCAGTACTTC
size: -; D: -; J: TRBJ2-3; V: TRBV4-3; CDR3: CASSPQGGRDTQYF; DNA: TGCGCCAGCAGCCCCCAGGGTGGAAGAGATACGCAGTATTTT
size: -; D: TRBD1; J: TRBJ2-2; V: TRBV27; CDR3: CASSLRTQGADTGELFF; DNA: TGTGCCAGCAGTTTAAGGACCCAGGGGGCGGACACCGGGGAGCTGTTTTTT
size: -; D: -; J: TRBJ2-3; V: TRBV9; CDR3: CASSVGRDTQYF; DNA: TGTGCCAGCAGCGTGGGACGAGATACGCAGTATTTT
size: once; D: -; J: TRBJ1-1; V: TRBV3-1/TRBV3-2; CDR3: CASSQAGRLNTEAFF; DNA: TGTGCCAGCAGCCAAGCCGGACGGCTGAACACTGAAGCTTTCTTT
size: -; D: -; J: TRBJ1-4; V: TRBV11-2; CDR3: CASSRMGSGLGTNEKLFF; DNA: TGTGCCAGCAGCCGAATGGGTTCGGGGCTGGGAACTAATGAAAAACTGTTTTTT